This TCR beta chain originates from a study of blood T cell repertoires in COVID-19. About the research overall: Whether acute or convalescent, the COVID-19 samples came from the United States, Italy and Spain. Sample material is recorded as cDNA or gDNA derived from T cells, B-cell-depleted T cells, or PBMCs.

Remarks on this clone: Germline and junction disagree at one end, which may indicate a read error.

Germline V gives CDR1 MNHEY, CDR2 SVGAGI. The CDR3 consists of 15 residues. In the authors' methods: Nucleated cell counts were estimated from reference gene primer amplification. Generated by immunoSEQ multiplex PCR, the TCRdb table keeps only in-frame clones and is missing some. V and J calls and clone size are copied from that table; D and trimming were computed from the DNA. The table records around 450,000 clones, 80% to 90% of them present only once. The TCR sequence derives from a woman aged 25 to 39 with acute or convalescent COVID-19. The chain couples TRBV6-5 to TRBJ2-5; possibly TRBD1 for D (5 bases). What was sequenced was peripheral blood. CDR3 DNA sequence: TGTGCCAGCAGCTACTCCCGGACACACCAAGAGACCCAGTACTTC. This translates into CASSYSRTHQETQYF.